The entry below describes one T cell receptor beta chain. This entry comes from a study of blood T cell repertoires in COVID-19. For the study at large: The United States, Italy and Spain provided the acute and convalescent COVID-19 samples. PBMCs, B-cell-depleted T cells, or T cells were the source of the cDNA or gDNA that made up the material.

In the original processing: Estimation of nucleated cell counts relied on the amplification of reference gene primers. Generated by immunoSEQ multiplex PCR, the TCRdb table keeps only in-frame clones and is missing some. V and J calls and clone size are given by that table; D and trimming were obtained from the DNA. The data contain around 310,000 clones, over 75% of them singletons. Patients from Seattle were sampled longitudinally, starting during active infection. This clonotype was obtained from a woman in her 30s with COVID-19, enrolled during active disease. Sequenced sample: peripheral blood.

In DNA, the CDR3 is TGTGCCATCGCTCAGTTCGGAAACACCATATATTTT. Protein product: CAIAQFGNTIYF. V usage is TRBV10-3 and J usage is TRBJ1-3; D is unclear. With 8 bases removed from V and 4 bases from J, the gap between germline ends came to 9 bases. Looked up from germline, CDR1 is ENHRY and CDR2 is SYGVKD. The CDR3 consists of 12 residues.